This is a list of T cell receptor beta chains from one sample in a study of CD8 T cells in Susac syndrome. MiXCR was run by TCRdb on the immunoSEQ multiplex PCR reads, yielding one entry per CDR3 protein. This table has around 270,000 distinct CDR3 sequences, around 89% appearing once. The sequenced sample consisted of CD8+ T cells from PBMCs. All receptors derive from a human donor with multiple sclerosis. Each CDR3 is given with its conserved first and last residue.

TRBV29-1	TRBJ1-2	CSVLTQTGDYGYTF
TRBV29-1	TRBJ2-7	CSVGDSVYEQYF
TRBV28	TRBJ1-2	CASIGRDVYGYTF
TRBV6-5	TRBJ2-1	CASSLGLAGDYNEQFF
TRBV7-3	TRBJ2-7	CASSLNSGLEQYF
TRBV19	TRBJ2-7	CASSIGSGRGSYEQYF
TRBV14	TRBJ1-2	CASSPLMTDYYGYTF
TRBV20-1	TRBJ2-1	CSAGGVPGNEQFF
TRBV12-3/TRBV12-4	TRBJ2-5	CASSPGQGIYF
TRBV4-1	TRBJ2-7	CASSQEGREDEQYF
TRBV28	TRBJ2-3	CASATKREISPDTQYF
TRBV19	TRBJ2-1	CASSIGTANHEQFF
TRBV4-3	TRBJ2-3	CASSYTLGGGTDTQYF
TRBV11-2	TRBJ2-7	CASSMTPLSYEQYF
TRBV7-9	TRBJ2-1	CASSLLTGNRDNEQFF